This T cell receptor (beta chain) derives from a study of multiple sclerosis patients with progressive multifocal leukoencephalopathy. The study, taken as a whole, reports: The findings' link to JC virus versus immunocompromise remained uncertain. No common TRBV or TRBJ usage or pairing appeared at PML.

Sequencing was at survey level. The table came from immunoSEQ multiplex PCR; TCRdb's copy has only in-frame clones and leaves some out. The table lists around 25,000 clones, around 93% of them singletons. In the case of this clone: The antigen remains unidentified.

The CDR3 contains 14 residues. Germline V gives CDR1 KGHSH, CDR2 LQKENI. The trim removed 6 bases at V and 5 bases at J, leaving 3 bases unmatched. As for time point: more than ten months of natalizumab therapy. V gene TRBV18 combines with J gene TRBJ2-1, with TRBD2 matching 11 bases. The starting material was PBMCs, obtained from a patient treated with natalizumab. This receptor was taken from a man between 25 and 39 years old with multiple sclerosis. CDR3 sequence: CASSPSGGNNEQFF. The DNA for the CDR3 is TGTGCCAGCTCCCCTAGCGGGGGGAACAATGAGCAGTTCTTC. Drawing the rest from reference TRBV18 and TRBJ2-1, the complete variable domain is NAGVMQNPRHLVRRRGQEARLRCSPMKGHSHVYWYRQLPEEGLKFMVYLQKENIIDESGMPKERFSAEFPKEGPSILRIQQVVRGDSAAYFCASSPSGGNNEQFFGPGTRLTVL.